This T cell receptor beta chain was obtained from a study of cytomegalovirus exposure and HLA in healthy donors. The overall study: The study placed around 85% of its 398 genotyped donors in the Caucasian-associated ancestry cluster. Study-wide points: Associated with cytomegalovirus, according to the listing, were some 180 TCR beta chains. Associated with HLA alleles at 0.05 false discovery rate in a later analysis were 16,951 TCR beta sequences.

Primers included in the PCR were 60 Vbeta and 13 Jbeta primers. Only in-frame clones appear in the TCRdb table, and some are missing; sequencing was by immunoSEQ multiplex PCR. The sample's table shows under 70,000 clones. Participants comprised healthy donors of bone marrow. Germline CDR1 and CDR2: MNHNS and SASEGT. The V and J ends lost 4 bases and 4 bases, in that order; junction bases with no gene match: 0. The CDR3 loop spans 14 amino acids. Comments on this clone: Its antigen remains unidentified.

This chain connects TRBV6-1 to TRBJ2-3; 12 bases agree with TRBD2. The specimen sequenced was PBMCs. This TCR came from a female donor in good health and CMV-seropositive. CDR3 sequence: CASSGLAGADTQYF. CDR3 in DNA: TGTGCCAGCAGTGGACTAGCGGGAGCAGATACGCAGTATTTT.